This T cell receptor (beta chain) was identified in a study of cytomegalovirus exposure and HLA in healthy donors (dated by TCRdb to the late 2010s). Background for the entire study: In an earlier analysis of 450 to 750 of the donors, about 270 Gb of sequence data and approximately 100 million unique TCR beta sequences from about 190 million T cells were reported. An early release that covered around 590 HLA-typed donors contained approximately 290 gigabases of sequencing data and about 84 million unique TCR sequences. Among the roughly 400 genotyped donors, under 90% belonged to the genetic ancestry cluster associated with self-reported Caucasian donors. The aim of the study was to test whether cataloging public T cell receptors could identify signatures of past pathogen exposure. The study profiled the T cell repertoires of some 610 subjects by immunosequencing and related them to cytomegalovirus serostatus. Besides the first cohort of roughly 640 subjects, a separate validation cohort made up of roughly 120 different subjects was used. To predict cytomegalovirus infection status, the study brought together high-throughput TCR immunosequencing, statistical association of individual TCRs with disease status, and machine learning. To study patterns of TCR occurrence, a later analysis re-analyzed previously published TCR beta repertoires from 600 to 750 donors and added high-resolution HLA genotyping. Rather than drawing on any new phenotypic data, the later analysis identified candidate immune exposures from TCR beta sequences and the way those sequences occurred across donors. An earlier analysis of around 580 of the donors used high-throughput TCR beta sequencing to judge whether each TCR beta V gene segment behaved as functional or pseudogenic. Alongside the repertoire data, information on donor age, sex, ethnicity and CMV serostatus was compiled. A later genetic analysis used genome-wide SNP genotypes for about three fifths of the 666 donors, treating that subset as a discovery cohort. All discovery cohort repertoires had been generated on a single sequencing platform. Both class I and class II loci were covered by HLA typing, at four-digit resolution. The number of donors typed differed by locus, with 629-630 for A, B, C, DRB1 and DQB1, 522 for DQA1, 600 to 610 for DPA1, and some 440 for DPB1. Four to six DR-DQ haplotypes were handled as single units for association and clustering, since linkage in the cohort was strong. Among a few hundred genotyped donors of the cohort, an average of 235,054 unique TCR beta nucleotide sequences were sequenced per donor, roughly 20% of them non-productive.

V is cut back by 4 bases and J by 2 bases, with 11 bases in the junction unmatched. Taken from cysteine to phenylalanine, the CDR3 has 17 residues. Only the CDR3 DNA is retained, 51 bases long and in frame from the first base. CDR1 and CDR2, looked up from the germline V gene, are SNHLY and FYNNEI. With regard to this clone: Its antigen remains unidentified. One base away there is no much larger clone; base qualities are not given.

General findings and caveats noted by the study authors: In a later analysis, TCR association rates were found to vary across HLA loci, with the most associated TCRs seen for DRB1 alleles and the fewest for HLA-C alleles. A further reported finding was that TCR beta sequences accurately predicted the HLA-A and HLA-B alleles for most subjects in the first cohort. Correlated functional status among segregating V segments might be attributable to linkage disequilibrium, but an unknown experimental factor could not be ruled out. Roughly uniform sequencing depth across donors was assumed in presence/absence analyses, although this assumption may not hold. The authors suggested that the approach could potentially be generalized to other disease states and immunological phenotypes. Assigning TCR associations to individual alleles was difficult when HLA alleles, especially DR and DQ, strongly co-occurred. A later analysis found that most CMV-associated TCR beta chains appeared HLA-restricted, with HLA associations seemingly driven largely by CMV exposure. In a later analysis, HLA-associated TCR beta chains were found to be more clonally expanded and to have lower generation probabilities than equally common non-associated chains. For the cohort, immune exposure information was limited to CMV serostatus. According to a later analysis, parvovirus B19, influenza, CMV and Epstein-Barr virus appeared linked to several top co-occurrence clusters. Compared with the roughly 700-donor mean, donors in an Asian-associated ancestry cluster had fewer N-insertions in productive TCRs, according to a later genetic analysis. This cohort had only TCR beta chains sequenced, and the lack of alpha or paired-chain data limited which features could be detected. In an earlier analysis of about 600 of the donors, most TCR beta V segments appeared in productive rearrangements about 90% or about 30% of the time, broadly matching IMGT annotations. Across donors, most TCR sequences were observed very rarely, whereas some public TCRs were present in many individuals. A few of the identified cytomegalovirus-associated TCR beta chains were confirmed in vitro to be specific for cytomegalovirus antigens. Cytomegalovirus status was reported to be diagnosed by the classifier with high specificity and sensitivity in both the original and validation cohorts. The sequencing pipeline was judged likely to have produced a cluster of highly shared sequence variants as a technical artifact. Because the 87-base-pair reads could not distinguish some IMGT-functional V segments, including TRBV6-2 and TRBV6-3, those segments were excluded. Because some donors lacked HLA typing at each locus, the association tests relied only on the typed subset. Some 15 rarely observed V segments, including chromosome 9 orphons, were excluded from the earlier analysis of some 590 of the donors because counts were too low. In a later genetic analysis, a missense DCLRE1C variant was associated with V-gene and J-gene trimming of TCR beta chains, and the association was replicated in an independent cohort. In the study, around 150 TCR beta chains were listed as associated with cytomegalovirus. Specific HLA alleles were associated with roughly 16,000 TCR beta sequences at a false discovery rate of 0.05 in a later analysis.

The cohort consisted of 600 to 700 healthy bone marrow donors. Cohort members were all nominally healthy when sampled, although unrecorded immune exposures were likely present. Of the roughly 620 cohort members, 250 to 300 had positive CMV serostatus and roughly 330 had negative CMV serostatus, and CMV serostatus was not recorded for the donor. A peripheral blood sample was provided by each donor, and peripheral blood mononuclear cells were used for TCR beta sequencing. Genomic DNA extraction from the blood cell samples was performed with the Qiagen DNeasy Blood Extraction Kit. Library preparation was by the immunoSEQ multiplex PCR assay. For the multiplex PCR, a mixture combining 60 forward primers for TCR Vbeta segments and 13 reverse primers for TCR Jbeta segments was used. A multiplex PCR assay on genomic DNA amplified the CDR3 region of rearranged TCR beta genes. The Illumina HiSeq System was used to sequence the amplified TCR beta libraries as 87-base-pair reads. As for how the authors treated the data: A later analysis counted tens of millions of unique TCR beta chains across the 666 repertoires, and roughly 9.9 million of these chains were shared by at least two donors. Raw reads were error-corrected and collapsed into unique sequences with a nearest-neighbor algorithm that merged closely related sequences to remove PCR and sequencing errors. Alignment of CDR3 sequences to IMGT reference sequences was used to assign V, D and J gene segments. Each retained sequence needed at least a six-nucleotide match to both a V gene segment and a J gene segment. Rearrangements were called productive when the CDR3 lacked stop codons and stayed in frame with V and J; all others were non-productive. CDR3 was defined by IMGT convention, running from the second conserved V-encoded cysteine to the conserved J-encoded phenylalanine. The earlier analysis of a few hundred of the donors excluded sequences that lacked an unambiguous match to a single V gene segment. An earlier analysis of approximately 590 of the donors classified V segments as functional when productive rearrangements were above 56.7% and as segregating when the standard deviation between donors was above 5%. A statistical classification framework was built for diagnosing cytomegalovirus status from the catalog of TCR beta chain sequences. A later analysis assigned V and J genes by comparing TCR nucleotide sequences with IMGT/GENE-DB human TR gene sequences. A later analysis assigned CDR3 sequences and most-parsimonious VDJ recombination scenarios with the TCRdist pipeline. In a later analysis, each TCR beta chain was defined by its CDR3 amino acid sequence together with its V-gene family, and reads without a unique V-gene family were excluded. As a way to deal with suspected cross-contamination and a sequencing artifact, a later analysis dropped 640 or so nucleotide sequences that were highly shared and had low generation probability. For each public chain, a later analysis derived a clonal expansion index from normalized ranks of inferred template counts within each repertoire. Generation probabilities in a later analysis came from a VDJ recombination model fitted to out-of-frame rearrangements, and those results were checked against IGoR. A later analysis scored TCR-TCR, TCR-HLA and TCR-CMV co-occurrence with hypergeometric tests, applying a repertoire-size bias correction to TCR pairs. To estimate false discovery rates, a later analysis permuted the HLA or CMV assignments 20 times. In a later analysis, co-occurring TCRs were grouped using DBSCAN, and TCRdist sequence similarity was added for clustering within HLA-allele-positive subsets. Co-occurrence clustering excluded repertoires with fewer than 30,000 or more than 120,000 public chains, plus five with anomalous nucleotide sharing. TCRdb's version of the immuneACCESS table is confined to in-frame rearrangements and falls short of the full clone set. An unresolved V gene accounts for under half of the shortfall where checked; the remainder is of unknown origin. The V and J calls and clone size are taken from that table; D and trimming were inferred from the DNA. The sample table contains approximately 150,000 clones; only one count was recorded for around 79% of them. The ten largest clones represent roughly 3.4% of the sample.

Sequencing input: PBMCs. This clonotype was obtained from a human donor in good health. The sequence is built from TRBV2 and TRBJ2-3; 8 central nucleotides agree with TRBD2. The nucleotide sequence is TGTGCCAGCAGTGTTTGGGGACTAGAGGACGACACAGATACGCAGTATTTT. Translated, this gives CASSVWGLEDDTDTQYF.